This is a list of T cell receptor beta chains from one sample in a study of blood T cell repertoires in COVID-19. The protocol was immunoSEQ multiplex PCR, while the TCRdb copy is restricted to in-frame clones and leaves out a portion. The top ten clones hold roughly 1.9% of a sample with around 250,000 clones, about 84% of them seen once. Input material: PBMCs or T cells enriched from blood (not recorded which). These receptors all come from a woman aged 50 to 65 who had recovered from COVID-19. The CDR3 runs from the conserved cysteine through the conserved F or W. A D gene is named only where the DNA matches it firmly. Expanded clones are given a class, and other clones once, few, many or no size at all.

CDR3 length: 15
clone size: few
J gene: TRBJ1-5
V gene: TRBV19
D gene: TRBD1
CDR3 protein: CASSGGGTGNQPQHF
CDR3 DNA: TGTGCCAGTAGTGGGGGGGGGACAGGGAATCAGCCCCAGCATTTT

CDR3 length: 12
clone size: -
J gene: TRBJ2-5
V gene: TRBV6-5
D gene: -
CDR3 protein: CASSGTAGDQYF
CDR3 DNA: TGTGCCAGCTCCGGGACGGCAGGGGACCAGTACTTC

CDR3 length: 15
clone size: -
J gene: TRBJ2-3
V gene: TRBV9
D gene: -
CDR3 protein: CASSVGATSTDTQYF
CDR3 DNA: TGTGCCAGCAGCGTAGGAGCGACCAGCACAGATACGCAGTATTTT

CDR3 length: 17
clone size: -
J gene: TRBJ1-2
V gene: TRBV5-1
D gene: TRBD1
CDR3 protein: CASSPGSRTGEEGGYTF
CDR3 DNA: TGCGCCAGCAGCCCTGGTTCCCGGACAGGGGAGGAGGGTGGCTACACCTTC

CDR3 length: 17
clone size: -
J gene: TRBJ2-7
V gene: TRBV15
D gene: TRBD2
CDR3 protein: CATSRAGTSGSSYEQYF
CDR3 DNA: TGTGCCACCAGCAGAGCCGGGACTAGCGGGAGCTCCTACGAGCAGTACTTC

CDR3 length: 15
clone size: -
J gene: TRBJ1-1
V gene: TRBV19
D gene: TRBD1
CDR3 protein: CASSRGPQLNTEAFF
CDR3 DNA: TGTGCCAGTAGCAGGGGGCCCCAGCTGAACACTGAAGCTTTCTTT

CDR3 length: 16
clone size: -
J gene: TRBJ1-6
V gene: TRBV5-4
D gene: TRBD1
CDR3 protein: CASSSPATGSNSPLHF
CDR3 DNA: TGTGCCAGCAGCTCCCCCGCGACAGGGAGCAATTCACCCCTCCACTTT

CDR3 length: 15
clone size: few
J gene: TRBJ1-5
V gene: TRBV3-1/TRBV3-2
D gene: -
CDR3 protein: CASSQGGDYNQPQHF
CDR3 DNA: TGTGCCAGCAGCCAAGGAGGGGACTACAATCAGCCCCAGCATTTT

CDR3 length: 18
clone size: -
J gene: TRBJ2-3
V gene: TRBV3-1/TRBV3-2
D gene: TRBD2
CDR3 protein: CASSQEGLAGGPLYTQYF
CDR3 DNA: TGTGCCAGCAGCCAAGAAGGCCTAGCGGGAGGGCCTCTTTATACGCAGTATTTT

CDR3 length: 15
clone size: -
J gene: TRBJ1-6
V gene: TRBV4-3
D gene: TRBD1
CDR3 protein: CASSQGQGVNSPLHF
CDR3 DNA: TGCGCCAGCAGCCAAGGACAGGGGGTGAATTCACCCCTCCACTTT

CDR3 length: 15
clone size: -
J gene: TRBJ2-5
V gene: TRBV5-5
D gene: -
CDR3 protein: CASSLGLGFQETQYF
CDR3 DNA: TGTGCCAGCAGCTTGGGACTAGGATTTCAAGAGACCCAGTACTTC

CDR3 length: 13
clone size: -
J gene: TRBJ1-1
V gene: TRBV7-8
D gene: -
CDR3 protein: CASSLVGVTEAFF
CDR3 DNA: TGTGCCAGCAGCTTAGTAGGGGTTACTGAAGCTTTCTTT

CDR3 length: 13
clone size: -
J gene: TRBJ2-3
V gene: TRBV2
D gene: -
CDR3 protein: CASSEFSPDTQYF
CDR3 DNA: TGTGCCAGCAGTGAGTTTAGTCCAGATACGCAGTATTTT

CDR3 length: 15
clone size: -
J gene: TRBJ2-1
V gene: TRBV4-3
D gene: TRBD1
CDR3 protein: CASSQDRDRDNEQFF
CDR3 DNA: TGCGCCAGCAGCCAAGATCGGGACAGAGACAATGAGCAGTTCTTC

CDR3 length: 16
clone size: -
J gene: TRBJ1-2
V gene: TRBV19
D gene: TRBD1
CDR3 protein: CASSLNTGTAGYGYTF
CDR3 DNA: TGTGCCAGTAGTCTCAACACCGGGACAGCCGGCTATGGCTACACCTTC

CDR3 length: 11
clone size: -
J gene: TRBJ2-2
V gene: TRBV2
D gene: -
CDR3 protein: CASNRDGELFF
CDR3 DNA: TGTGCCAGTAACAGAGACGGGGAGCTGTTTTTT

CDR3 length: 13
clone size: -
J gene: TRBJ1-2
V gene: TRBV5-4
D gene: TRBD1
CDR3 protein: CASSSDRGNGYTF
CDR3 DNA: TGTGCCAGCAGCTCTGACAGGGGGAATGGCTACACCTTC

CDR3 length: 16
clone size: -
J gene: TRBJ1-4
V gene: TRBV11-2
D gene: TRBD1
CDR3 protein: CASSPLRGTANEKLFF
CDR3 DNA: TGTGCCAGCAGCCCCCTCCGCGGGACAGCTAATGAAAAACTGTTTTTT

CDR3 length: 13
clone size: few
J gene: TRBJ1-1
V gene: TRBV12-3/TRBV12-4
D gene: -
CDR3 protein: CASSLRGNTEAFF
CDR3 DNA: TGTGCCAGCAGTTTAAGAGGGAACACTGAAGCTTTCTTT

CDR3 length: 14
clone size: -
J gene: TRBJ2-7
V gene: TRBV10-3
D gene: TRBD2
CDR3 protein: CAISGTSGRGEQYF
CDR3 DNA: TGTGCCATCAGTGGGACTAGCGGGAGGGGCGAGCAGTACTTC

CDR3 length: 14
clone size: -
J gene: TRBJ2-2
V gene: TRBV2
D gene: TRBD1
CDR3 protein: CASSERTGNGELFF
CDR3 DNA: TGTGCCAGCAGTGAAAGGACAGGCAACGGGGAGCTGTTTTTT

CDR3 length: 16
clone size: -
J gene: TRBJ2-3
V gene: TRBV25-1
D gene: TRBD2
CDR3 protein: CASSETSGSGTDTQYF
CDR3 DNA: TGTGCCAGCAGTGAGACAAGCGGGAGTGGCACAGATACGCAGTATTTT